These T cell receptor beta chains were read from a single sample in a study of T cell responses to AZD1222 COVID-19 vaccine. Profiling relied on immunoSEQ multiplex PCR, and the TCRdb table lists in-frame clones only, not all of them. Of 150,000 to 200,000 clones listed, approximately 91% are singletons. The source was peripheral blood, collected on day 0 of AZD1222 vaccination. The receptors were gathered from an adult in good health. CDR3s include the opening cysteine and the closing phenylalanine or tryptophan. A D gene is named only where the DNA matches it firmly. Not every row has a clone size; where given, it reads once, few, many or a size class.

>TRBV4-3|.|.|TRBJ1-1
TGCGCCAGCAGCCCCACAGGACAGACTGAAGCTTTCTTT
CASSPTGQTEAFF
>TRBV27|.|TRBD1|TRBJ1-2
TGTGCCAGCAGTTTAACAGGGGGCTATGGCTACACCTTC
CASSLTGGYGYTF
>TRBV2|.|TRBD1|TRBJ2-2
TGTGCCAGCAGTGAGTCAGGGGGAACGAACACCGGGGAGCTGTTTTTT
CASSESGGTNTGELFF
>TRBV5-4|.|TRBD1|TRBJ1-1
TGTGCCAGCAGCTTGGCGGACAGGGGGGGAACTGAAGCTTTCTTT
CASSLADRGGTEAFF
>TRBV19|.|TRBD1|TRBJ2-7
TGTGCCAGTAGTACGTACCGGGACAGGGGGAGAGACGAGCAGTACTTC
CASSTYRDRGRDEQYF
>TRBV5-6|.|.|TRBJ2-2
TGTGCCAGCAGCCTTGTGGGCCCCGGGGAGCTGTTTTTT
CASSLVGPGELFF
>TRBV23-1|.|.|TRBJ1-5
TGCGCCAGCAGTCCCCCAGGGTATAGCAATCAGCCCCAGCATTTT
CASSPPGYSNQPQHF
>TRBV27|.|.|TRBJ1-1
TGTGCCAGCAGTTTTGGGGGGGAAGCTTTCTTT
CASSFGGEAFF
>TRBV10-3|.|TRBD1|TRBJ1-1
TGTGCCATCAGTGAGTCACCCTTAACGACAGGGGGTACTGAAGCTTTCTTT
CAISESPLTTGGTEAFF
>TRBV9|.|.|TRBJ2-3
TGTGCCAGCAGCGTAAGAGGCGACGGCACAGATACGCAGTATTTT
CASSVRGDGTDTQYF
>TRBV5-4|.|.|TRBJ1-2
TGTGCCAGCAGCTTGGATATAAGGGGTCGGGGCATCTATGGCTACACCTTC
CASSLDIRGRGIYGYTF
>TRBV6-5|.|.|TRBJ2-3
TGTGCCAGCAACAGCGGAGCCACAGATACGCAGTATTTT
CASNSGATDTQYF
>TRBV27|.|.|TRBJ1-2
TGTGCCAGCAGTTTATCCACAGGGTCGGATGGCTACACCTTC
CASSLSTGSDGYTF
>TRBV28|.|.|TRBJ1-3
TGTGCCATTCTTGGTGGAAACACCATATATTTT
CAILGGNTIYF
>TRBV5-6|.|.|TRBJ1-1
TGTGCCAGCAGCTGGGACCAAAAGGGCACTGAAGCTTTCTTT
CASSWDQKGTEAFF
>TRBV24-1|.|TRBD2|TRBJ2-7
TGTGCCACCAGTGATTTAGCGGGAGGGCTAAACGAGCAGTACTTC
CATSDLAGGLNEQYF
>TRBV19|once|.|TRBJ1-5
TGTGCCAGTAGTCGACAGAGACTTAGCAATCAGCCCCAGCATTTT
CASSRQRLSNQPQHF
>TRBV6-6|.|TRBD2|TRBJ2-3
TGTGCCAGCAGTTACCCGACTAGCGGTGTGTCAGATACGCAGTATTTT
CASSYPTSGVSDTQYF
>TRBV10-3|.|.|TRBJ2-2
TGTGCCATCAGTGTGGGGGCGAACACCGGGGAGCTGTTTTTT
CAISVGANTGELFF
>TRBV6-4|once|TRBD2|TRBJ2-1
TGTGCCAGCAGTAGACTAGCGGGGGCCAATGAGCAGTTCTTC
CASSRLAGANEQFF
>TRBV7-8|.|.|TRBJ1-4
TGTGCCAGCAGTCCTCGGGGGGAAAAACTGTTTTTT
CASSPRGEKLFF
>TRBV28|.|.|TRBJ2-2
TGTGCCAGCAGTGAGGGACGGACCGACACCGGGGAGCTGTTTTTT
CASSEGRTDTGELFF
>TRBV5-1|.|.|TRBJ2-2
TGCGCCAGCACCCCCGGAGGGGGTGTTAACACCGGGGAGCTGTTTTTT
CASTPGGGVNTGELFF
>TRBV19|.|.|TRBJ1-2
TGTGCCAGTAGTCAAGGGGGAGGCTACACCTTC
CASSQGGGYTF
>TRBV29-1|.|TRBD2|TRBJ2-1
TGCAGCGTTGAAGCCAGAGGGGACTACTCCTACAATGAGCAGTTCTTC
CSVEARGDYSYNEQFF
>TRBV5-1|.|.|TRBJ1-5
TGCGCCAGCAGCTTGGGACAGGATAGCAATCAGCCCCAGCATTTT
CASSLGQDSNQPQHF
>TRBV5-6|.|.|TRBJ1-5
TGTGCCAGCAGCTTGTCGTTGGGAGACAATCAGCCCCAGCATTTT
CASSLSLGDNQPQHF
>TRBV10-3|.|.|TRBJ1-3
TGTGCCATTGAGGAGACCCTCAACTCTGGAAACACCATATATTTT
CAIEETLNSGNTIYF
>TRBV19|.|.|TRBJ1-5
TGTGCCAGTATGCCAGGCCATAGCAATCAGCCCCAGCATTTT
CASMPGHSNQPQHF